This paragraph reports one T cell receptor (beta chain). Its antigen remains unidentified. The sample carries other DNA sequences with the same CDR3. This sample is part of a study of shared clonotypes between healthy human individuals. Looking at the study overall: Per donor, CD8 memory used one plate, CD8 naive used two, CD4 memory used three and CD4 naive used three.

This CDR3 spans 12 amino acids. The germline V gene has CDR1 MNHNS and CDR2 SASEGT. V lost 6 bases and J lost 2, with 6 bases in between. Measured with immunoSEQ multiplex PCR; TCRdb has only the in-frame clones, and not every one. The sample yields about 1 million clones, around three quarters seen once. Overall study results and limits: Non-shared clonotypes had lower generation probabilities than those shared by all four donors.

This rearrangement joins TRBV6-1 to TRBJ2-3; no definite D call. This TCR was sampled from a man aged 18 to 29 in good health. Some clones in this sample may be carry-over from other donors' samples. The material sequenced was memory CD4+ T cells from PBMCs. The subset is: CD45RA-negative fraction. The CDR3 region is CASRTSTDTQYF. The CDR3 DNA follows: TGTGCCAGCAGGACATCCACAGATACGCAGTATTTT.